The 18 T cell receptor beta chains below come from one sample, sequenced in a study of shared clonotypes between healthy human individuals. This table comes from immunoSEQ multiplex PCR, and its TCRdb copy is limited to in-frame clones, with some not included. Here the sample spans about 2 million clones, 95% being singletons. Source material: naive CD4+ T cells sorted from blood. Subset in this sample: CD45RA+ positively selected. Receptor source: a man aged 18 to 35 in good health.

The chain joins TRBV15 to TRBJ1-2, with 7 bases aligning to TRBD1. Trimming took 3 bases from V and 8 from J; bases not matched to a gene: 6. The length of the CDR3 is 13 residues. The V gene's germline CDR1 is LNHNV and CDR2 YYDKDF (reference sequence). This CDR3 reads CATSSGDSWGYTF. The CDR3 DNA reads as TGTGCCACCAGCAGCGGGGACAGCTGGGGCTACACCTTC.

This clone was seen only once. CDR3 residues: CASSEAAGTNTEAFF. CDR3 in DNA: TGTGCCAGCAGTGAAGCGGCGGGGACGAACACTGAAGCTTTCTTT. This sequence joins TRBV6-1 and TRBJ1-1, with TRBD1 as a possible D gene (5 bases). Trimming removed 0 bases from V and 1 base from J, with 9 bases in between. Germline-derived CDR1 and CDR2 are MNHNS and SASEGT. The length of the CDR3 is 15 residues.

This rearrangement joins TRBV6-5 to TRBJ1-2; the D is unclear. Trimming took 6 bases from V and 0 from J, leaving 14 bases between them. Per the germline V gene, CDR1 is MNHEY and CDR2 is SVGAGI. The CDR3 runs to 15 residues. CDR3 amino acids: CASRSLDGANYGYTF. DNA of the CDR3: TGTGCCAGCAGGAGTCTGGACGGAGCTAACTATGGCTACACCTTC.

The CDR3 reads CASSAMEGDYGYTF. The CDR3 coding sequence is TGTGCCAGCAGCGCCATGGAGGGTGACTATGGCTACACCTTC. The genes are TRBV6-4 and TRBJ1-2, with D uncertain. Germline V lookup: CDR1 MRHNA, CDR2 SNTAGT. This CDR3 is built from 14 residues. Trimming took 6 bases from V and 3 from J, leaving 14 bases between them.

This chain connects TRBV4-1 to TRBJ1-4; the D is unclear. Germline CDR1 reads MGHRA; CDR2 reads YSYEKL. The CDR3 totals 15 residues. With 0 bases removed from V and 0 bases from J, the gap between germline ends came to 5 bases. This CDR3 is CASSQDRTTNEKLFF. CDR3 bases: TGCGCCAGCAGCCAAGACAGGACAACTAATGAAAAACTGTTTTTT.

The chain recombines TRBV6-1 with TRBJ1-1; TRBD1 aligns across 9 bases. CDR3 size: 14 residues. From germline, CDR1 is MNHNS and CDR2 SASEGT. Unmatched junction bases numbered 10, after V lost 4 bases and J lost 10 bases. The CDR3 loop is CASSAADRGVRAFF. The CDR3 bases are TGTGCCAGCAGTGCCGCTGACAGGGGGGTTCGAGCTTTCTTT.

CDR3 sequence: CASSLAGPYEQYF. The CDR3 bases are TGTGCCAGCAGCTTAGCCGGGCCCTACGAGCAGTACTTC. This sequence joins TRBV7-8 and TRBJ2-7; no clear D. V shed 0 bases and J shed 2 bases, with 5 bases lying between them. This CDR3 comprises 13 residues. In germline, CDR1 is SGHVS, CDR2 FQNEAQ. Complete variable domain (other parts from reference TRBV7-8 and TRBJ2-7): GAGVSQSPRYKVAKRGQDVALRCDPISGHVSLFWYQQALGQGPEFLTYFQNEAQLDKSGLPSDRFFAERPEGSVSTLKIQRTQQEDSAVYLCASSLAGPYEQYFGPGTRLTVT.

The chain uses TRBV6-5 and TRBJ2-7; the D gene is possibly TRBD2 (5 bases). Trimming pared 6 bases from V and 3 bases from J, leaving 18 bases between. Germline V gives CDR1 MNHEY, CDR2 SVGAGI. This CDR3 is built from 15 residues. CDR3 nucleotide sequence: TGTGCCAGCAGAACGACCGGACTGGGGTACTACGAGCAGTACTTC. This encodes CASRTTGLGYYEQYF.

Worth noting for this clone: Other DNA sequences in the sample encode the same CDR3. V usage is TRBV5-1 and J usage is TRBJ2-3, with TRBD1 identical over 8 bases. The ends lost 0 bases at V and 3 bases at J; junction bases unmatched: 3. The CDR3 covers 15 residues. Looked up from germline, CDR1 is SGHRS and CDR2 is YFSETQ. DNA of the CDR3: TGCGCCAGCAGCTTGGCAGGGGGCTTTACAGATACGCAGTATTTT. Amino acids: CASSLAGGFTDTQYF.

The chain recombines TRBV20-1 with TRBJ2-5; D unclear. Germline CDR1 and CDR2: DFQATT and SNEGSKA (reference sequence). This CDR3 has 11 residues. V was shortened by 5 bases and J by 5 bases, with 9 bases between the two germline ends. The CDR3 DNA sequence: TGCAGTGCTCCAGAGTGGGAGACCCAGTACTTC. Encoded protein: CSAPEWETQYF.

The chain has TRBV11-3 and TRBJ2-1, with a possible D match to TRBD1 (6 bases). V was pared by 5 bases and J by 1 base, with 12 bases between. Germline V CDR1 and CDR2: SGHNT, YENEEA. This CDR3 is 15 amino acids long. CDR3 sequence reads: CASSLGAGSYNEQFF. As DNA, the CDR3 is TGTGCCAGCAGCCTGGGGGCAGGGTCCTACAATGAGCAGTTCTTC.

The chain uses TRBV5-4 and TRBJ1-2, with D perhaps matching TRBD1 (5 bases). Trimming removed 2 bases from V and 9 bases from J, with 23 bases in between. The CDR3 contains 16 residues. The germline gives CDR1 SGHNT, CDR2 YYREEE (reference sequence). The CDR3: CASSFTGASNLWSYTF. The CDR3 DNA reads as TGTGCCAGCAGCTTCACAGGAGCCTCTAACTTGTGGAGCTACACCTTC.

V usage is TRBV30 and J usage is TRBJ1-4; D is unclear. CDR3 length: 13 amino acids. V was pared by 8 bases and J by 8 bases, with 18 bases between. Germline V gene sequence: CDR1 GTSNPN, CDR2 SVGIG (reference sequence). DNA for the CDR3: TGTGCCGTCGCGACCGACCTTCGGGAAAAACTGTTTTTT. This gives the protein CAVATDLREKLFF.

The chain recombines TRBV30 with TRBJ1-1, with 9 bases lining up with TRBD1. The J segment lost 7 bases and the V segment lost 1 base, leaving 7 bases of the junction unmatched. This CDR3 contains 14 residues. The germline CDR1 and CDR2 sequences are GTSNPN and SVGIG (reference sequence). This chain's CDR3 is CAWSGTGAQSEAFF. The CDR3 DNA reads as TGTGCCTGGAGTGGGACAGGGGCGCAGAGTGAAGCTTTCTTT.

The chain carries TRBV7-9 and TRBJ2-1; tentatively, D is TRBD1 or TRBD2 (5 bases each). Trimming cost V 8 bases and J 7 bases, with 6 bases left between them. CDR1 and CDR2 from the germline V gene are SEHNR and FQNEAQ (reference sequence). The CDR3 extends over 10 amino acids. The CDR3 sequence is CASGGNEQFF. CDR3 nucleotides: TGTGCCAGCGGGGGTAATGAGCAGTTCTTC.

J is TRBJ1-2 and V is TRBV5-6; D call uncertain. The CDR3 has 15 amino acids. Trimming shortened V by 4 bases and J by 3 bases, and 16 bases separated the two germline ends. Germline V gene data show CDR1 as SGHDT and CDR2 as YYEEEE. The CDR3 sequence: CASSPQRHGDYGYTF. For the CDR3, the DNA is TGTGCCAGCAGCCCACAGAGACACGGGGACTATGGCTACACCTTC.

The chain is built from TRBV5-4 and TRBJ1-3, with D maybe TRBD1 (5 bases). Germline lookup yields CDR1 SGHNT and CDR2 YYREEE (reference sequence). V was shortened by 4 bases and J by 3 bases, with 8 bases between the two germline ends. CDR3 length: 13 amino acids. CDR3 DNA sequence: TGTGCCAGCAGCCAGCAGGGTGGAAACACCATATATTTT. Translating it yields CASSQQGGNTIYF.

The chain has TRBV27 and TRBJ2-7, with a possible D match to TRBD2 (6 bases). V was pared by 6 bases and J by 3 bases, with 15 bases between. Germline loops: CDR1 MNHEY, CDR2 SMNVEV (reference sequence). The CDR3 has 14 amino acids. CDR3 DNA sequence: TGTGCCAGCAGCCCGTGGCAGGAGGGCTACGAGCAGTACTTC. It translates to CASSPWQEGYEQYF.